These 15 T cell receptor beta chains were all obtained from the same sample, sequenced in a study of OX40 agonist ivuxolimab in advanced cancers. The method behind the library was the immunoSEQ multiplex PCR assay. TCRdb took over this immuneACCESS table, retaining in-frame rearrangements with V and J assigned. Such tables are incomplete; in checked studies, under half of the missing clones stem from an unresolved V gene, and the remainder is unexplained. The sample table lists tens of thousands of clones, around 85% of them with a count of one. Clones ranked in the top ten supply over 3% of the sample. The sequenced sample was CD4+ or CD8+ T cells sorted from blood, obtained in a trial of the OX40 agonist ivuxolimab. These receptors were obtained from an adult with an advanced solid tumor such as melanoma, head and neck, liver or kidney cancer.

The V and J genes are TRBV6-6 and TRBJ2-6, with D possibly TRBD2 on 6 matching bases. Trimming removed 8 bases at V and 0 bases at J, with 11 bases between. In germline, CDR1 is MNHNY, CDR2 SVGAGI (reference sequence). This CDR3 has 15 amino acids. CDR3 sequence (DNA): TGTGCCAGCGGGGGGACGGACTCTGGGGCCAACGTCCTGACTTTC. Translating gives CASGGTDSGANVLTF.

Points on this clone: Relative to the germline gene, one junction end is altered; a read error may explain this. The rearrangement joins TRBV29-1 to TRBJ2-2; 14 nucleotides line up with TRBD2. Germline CDR1 reads SQVTM; CDR2 reads ANQGSEA. The CDR3 spans 17 residues. CDR3 region: CSGGLAGAGVWHRGAVF. The CDR3 region has the DNA TGCAGCGGGGGACTAGCGGGAGCTGGGGTATGGCACCGGGGAGCTGTTTTT.

The chain recombines TRBV7-9 with TRBJ2-2; TRBD2 is a possible D gene (5 bases). In germline, CDR1 is SEHNR, CDR2 FQNEAQ (reference sequence). This CDR3 contains 15 residues. V lost 4 bases, J lost 7 bases, and 16 bases lay in between. CDR3 residues: CASSSPLAEGGELFF. CDR3 DNA: TGTGCCAGCAGCTCCCCGCTAGCCGAGGGCGGGGAGCTGTTTTTT.

The chain has TRBV28 and TRBJ2-3, with 7 bases identical to TRBD2. V lost 5 bases and J lost 2; bases outside the gene matches: 13. This CDR3 spans 17 amino acids. Germline V gene data show CDR1 as MDHEN and CDR2 as SYDVKM. The CDR3: CASSPSGSWGFTDTQYF. The CDR3 coding sequence is TGTGCCAGCAGTCCTAGCGGATCCTGGGGGTTCACAGATACGCAGTATTTT.

V and J are TRBV20-1 and TRBJ2-3; D gene uncertain. From germline, CDR1 is DFQATT and CDR2 SNEGSKA (reference sequence). The CDR3 is 11 residues long. V lost 7 bases and J lost 4, with 9 bases in between. The CDR3, as DNA: TGCAGTGTAGCTGCCGCAGATACGCAGTATTTT. Translation gives CSVAAADTQYF.

V and J are TRBV28 and TRBJ2-7, with D hard to call. The germline V gene encodes CDR1 MDHEN and CDR2 SYDVKM. This CDR3 spans 13 amino acids. V dropped 7 bases and J dropped 3 bases, with 13 bases sitting between them. In DNA form, the CDR3 reads TGTGCCAGCAAGCCTACCCACTACTACGAGCAGTACTTC. Amino acid sequence: CASKPTHYYEQYF.

This chain links TRBV19 with TRBJ2-1, with 12 positions matching TRBD2. J lost 9 bases, V lost 7 bases, and 10 bases had no gene match. The CDR3 consists of 15 residues. Per germline, CDR1 LNHDA and CDR2 SQIVND (reference sequence). The CDR3 nucleotides read TGTGCCAGTATTCGGACTAGCGGGACTACGGGTGAGCAGTTCTTC. It yields the protein CASIRTSGTTGEQFF.

The rearrangement links TRBV6-4 to TRBJ1-6; no clear D. Between the trimmed V and J ends, which lost 2 bases and 10 bases, there was a span of 15 bases. The V gene's germline CDR1 is MRHNA and CDR2 SNTAGT. This CDR3 has 15 residues. The CDR3 DNA reads as TGTGCCAGCAGTGACGGGAGCGGCGGCGGGTCACCCCTCCACTTT. Amino acid sequence: CASSDGSGGGSPLHF.

This clone was seen only a few times. Here the CDR3 DNA reads TGTGCCAGCTCACCCATCGTCGCCCCTCTTGGCTACACCTTC. Its protein is CASSPIVAPLGYTF. The genes are TRBV18 and TRBJ1-2, with no clear D. The CDR3 spans 14 residues. Germline V gene lookup returns CDR1 KGHSH and CDR2 LQKENI. V shed 3 bases and J shed 7 bases, with 15 bases lying between them.

The gene calls are TRBV5-4 and TRBJ1-5; D unresolved. The germline V gene has CDR1 SGHNT and CDR2 YYREEE (reference sequence). The CDR3 runs 15 residues. The V end was cut by 1 base, the J end by 0 bases, with 8 bases between. The CDR3 loop reads CASSLSGYSNQPQHF. In nucleotides, the CDR3 is TGTGCCAGCAGCTTGTCTGGGTATAGCAATCAGCCCCAGCATTTT.

This sequence joins TRBV10-3 and TRBJ2-3, with D maybe TRBD1 (5 bases). The CDR3 loop spans 12 amino acids. Germline assignment: CDR1 ENHRY and CDR2 SYGVKD. V dropped 2 bases and J dropped 11 bases, with 11 bases sitting between them. The CDR3 DNA reads as TGTGCCATCAGTGAGCCCCAGGGTTGGCAGTATTTT. Amino acids: CAISEPQGWQYF.

The chain uses TRBV27 and TRBJ1-2; weak D call: TRBD1 (6 bases). Germline CDR1 reads MNHEY; CDR2 reads SMNVEV (reference sequence). The ends were cut back, 4 bases at V and 3 bases at J, with 9 bases in the middle. This CDR3 contains 13 residues. The CDR3 DNA reads as TGTGCCAGCAGTTCTGGGGGCCACTATGGCTACACCTTC. This translates into CASSSGGHYGYTF.

CDR3 sequence (DNA): TGTGCCAGCAGCTTCACCTCTAGCGGGAGTATCTACGAGCAGTACTTC. Its translation is CASSFTSSGSIYEQYF. This chain connects TRBV7-9 to TRBJ2-7; the match to TRBD2 covers 10 bases. Germline V gene lookup returns CDR1 SEHNR and CDR2 FQNEAQ (reference sequence). The CDR3 has 16 amino acids. J was trimmed by 3 bases and V by 3 bases; bases with no gene match: 8.

The chain links TRBV14 to TRBJ2-6; no clear D. The V gene lost 4 bases and the J gene lost 0 bases, with 7 bases spanning the gap. CDR3 size: 15 residues. Germline-derived CDR1 and CDR2 are SGHDN and FVKESK. The CDR3 DNA is TGTGCCAGCAGCCTGTGGAACTCTGGGGCCAACGTCCTGACTTTC. Translating gives CASSLWNSGANVLTF.

V and J are TRBV5-6 and TRBJ2-2, with TRBD1 matching over 7 bases. This CDR3 spans 13 amino acids. Trimming cost V 3 bases and J 6 bases; bases outside gene matches: 2. Germline values: CDR1 SGHDT, CDR2 YYEEEE. The CDR3: CASSYRGPGELFF. CDR3 bases: TGTGCCAGCAGCTACAGGGGACCCGGGGAGCTGTTTTTT.